The source of this T cell receptor (beta chain) is a study of blood T cell repertoires in COVID-19. Study-level background: Samples came from the United States, Italy and Spain, spanning acute and convalescent COVID-19.

As for this clone: This CDR3 is also generated by other DNA sequences in the sample.

V lost 0 bases and J lost 5, with 10 bases in between. The CDR3 has 14 amino acids. CDR1 is ENHRY and CDR2 is SYGVKD in the germline V gene. In the authors' methods: From reference gene primer amplification, estimates of nucleated cell counts were derived. The table came from immunoSEQ multiplex PCR; TCRdb's copy has only in-frame clones and leaves some out. That table gives V, J and clone size, and the DNA gave D and trimming. The sample carries 60,000 or so clones, 74% recorded once. This clonotype originated in a woman over 75 with acute or convalescent COVID-19. V usage is TRBV10-3 and J usage is TRBJ2-5; possible D gene TRBD2, 5 bases. The sample comprised peripheral blood. The CDR3 nucleotides read TGTGCCATCAGTGAGTCGACGGGGTCGGAGACCCAGTACTTC. It is translated as CAISESTGSETQYF.